Listed below are T cell receptor beta chains from one sample, sequenced in a study of post-analysis software for immune sequencing data. TCRdb reprocessed the PCR reads with MiXCR, giving one entry per CDR3 protein. Of roughly 410,000 distinct CDR3 sequences detected, roughly 38% appear once; the ten largest clones hold 13%. The specimen sequenced was blood. The receptors stem from a girl aged 10 to 17 with multiple sclerosis. Each CDR3 is given with its conserved first and last residue.

v_call cdr3_aa
TRBV20-1 CSARGLAGGNVIYNEQFF
TRBV15 CATSRDPRGGQETQYF
TRBV3-1 CASSQERLAPEETQYF
TRBV20-1 CSARDRGSNQPQHF
TRBV5-1 CASSRTSVQEAQYF
TRBV6-6 CASSYGSGSSTDTQYF
TRBV11-2 CASRPTGGGIPYEQYF
TRBV29-1 CSVGTSGGVAKNIQYF
TRBV29-1 CSATAGFGEQYF
TRBV2 CASEQVGAGYGYTF
TRBV5-1 CASSLDDGETQYF
TRBV12-3/TRBV12-4 CASSPWDSNTEAFF
TRBV13 CATPRGSQGHNEQFF
TRBV5-1 CASSLDSWGSEAFF
TRBV11-3 CASSPGTGEFGEQYF
TRBV20-1 CSARPPPGRNEKLFF
TRBV7-2 CASSLEQGTDTQYF
TRBV7-9 CASSLVGTGEGNEQFF
TRBV4-2 CASSQERASYEQYF
TRBV7-3 CASSLGPSTTQYF
TRBV7-9 CASSPTGQPPEGQYF
TRBV2 CASRRQGALRSSYEQYF
TRBV5-1 CASSPGQGGGETQYF
TRBV11-2 CASSLIRSTGELFF
TRBV12-3/TRBV12-4 CASSRDTPRGNTEAFF
TRBV12-3/TRBV12-4 CASRAGRTQFTDTQYF
TRBV20-1 CSAGKRGVPYEQYF
TRBV7-9 CASSLVAGGFNQPQHF
TRBV12-3/TRBV12-4 CASSTTSGDTQYF
TRBV4-2 CASSRPGQRGTNEKLFF
TRBV20-1 CSARHRRGLAGLYEQYF
TRBV20-1 CSAPGAQETQYF
TRBV24-1 CATSDSKSTDTQYF
TRBV12-3/TRBV12-4 CASSPRQGSYGYTF
TRBV12-3/TRBV12-4 CASSLRTGRPSTDTQYF
TRBV5-4 CASSRDSDEQFF
TRBV20-1 CSARGQGVGGEQFF
TRBV7-3 CASSLAGTGATGELFF
TRBV2 CASRPLGEANTGELFF
TRBV20-1 CSASPSSYEQYF
TRBV10-2 CASSESGGIGANVLTF
TRBV7-6 CASSLAPTSGGQETQYF
TRBV4-3 CASSQESSEGGIQYF
TRBV6-6 CASSYAGTGNGYTF
TRBV6-2/TRBV6-3 CASRPSQGLPCQETQYF
TRBV29-1 CSVVSQGVTDTQYF
TRBV20-1 CSLREGRKDGYTF
TRBV6-1 CAGGFQGPYGYTF
TRBV7-3 CASSLTGGIAGANVLTF
TRBV7-2 CASSLQGRTTEAFF
TRBV7-8 CASTSVGGETQYF
TRBV4-1 CASSPFQSDSFTGGSPLHF
TRBV7-2 CASSLVLAGWGTDTQYF
TRBV7-2 CASSLSGQGIQYF
TRBV7-9 CASSPPADRGETQYF
TRBV10-3 CAIGEIAGGAAEQYF
TRBV6-1 CASSAETGALGNEQFF
TRBV15 CATSRDRPGPTDTQYF
TRBV5-1 CASCPGREAETQYF
TRBV12-5 CASGFGGTSEETQYF